This T cell receptor beta chain was obtained from a study of T cell changes during pregnancy in multiple sclerosis. Profiled with immunoSEQ multiplex PCR; TCRdb holds only in-frame clones, not every one. Of some 24,000 clones in the sample, around 87% were seen once. This CDR3 has 18 amino acids. Per germline, CDR1 SGHTA and CDR2 FQGTGA. With 1 base clipped from V and 0 bases from J, the junction kept 9 bases outside the gene matches. The material sequenced was CD4+ T cells from peripheral blood mononuclear cells, taken in the second trimester of pregnancy. The rearrangement links TRBV7-3 to TRBJ2-1; 7 nucleotides line up with TRBD2. The sequence derives from a female donor in good health, enrolled as a control in a pregnancy study. The CDR3 loop reads CASSLKGERGVSYNEQFF. The CDR3 coding sequence is TGTGCCAGCAGCTTAAAAGGGGAGCGGGGCGTCTCCTACAATGAGCAGTTCTTC.